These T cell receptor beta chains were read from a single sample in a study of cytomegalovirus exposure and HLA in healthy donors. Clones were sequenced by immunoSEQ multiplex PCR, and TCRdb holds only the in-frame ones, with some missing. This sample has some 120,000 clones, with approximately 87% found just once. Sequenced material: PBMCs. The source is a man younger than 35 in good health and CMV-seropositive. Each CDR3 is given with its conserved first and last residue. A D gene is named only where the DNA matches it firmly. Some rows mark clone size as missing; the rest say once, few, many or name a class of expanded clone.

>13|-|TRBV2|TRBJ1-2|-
TGTGCCAGCAGTGAACGGCAGGTTCTTGGCTACACCTTC
CASSERQVLGYTF
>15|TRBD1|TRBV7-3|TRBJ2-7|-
TGTGCCAGCAGCTTAGAGCAGGGGGCTATACACGAGCAGTACTTC
CASSLEQGAIHEQYF
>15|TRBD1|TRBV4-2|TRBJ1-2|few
TGTGCCAGCAGCCAAGAGGACAGGGCAAACTATGGCTACACCTTC
CASSQEDRANYGYTF
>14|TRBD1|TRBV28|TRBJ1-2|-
TGTGCCAGCAGCCACGGGGACAGGAACTATGGCTACACCTTC
CASSHGDRNYGYTF
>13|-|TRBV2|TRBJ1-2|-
TGTGCCAGCATGCCACAAGAAAACTATGGCTACACCTTC
CASMPQENYGYTF
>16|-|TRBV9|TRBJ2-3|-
TGTGCCAGCAGCGCTTCCGGGACAACTAGCACAGATACGCAGTATTTT
CASSASGTTSTDTQYF
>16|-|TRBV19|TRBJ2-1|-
TGTGCCAGTAGTAATACCCTACGAGGAGCTACCAATGAGCAGTTCTTC
CASSNTLRGATNEQFF
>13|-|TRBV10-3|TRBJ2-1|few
TGTGCCATCAGTTCAAGGGACATATATGAGCAGTTCTTC
CAISSRDIYEQFF
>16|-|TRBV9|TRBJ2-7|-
TGTGCCAGCAGCGTAAATAGGGCTGGAGGGCCGAACGAGCAGTACTTC
CASSVNRAGGPNEQYF
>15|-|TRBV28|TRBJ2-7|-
TGTGCCAGCAGCAAGCCAACTAGGGGGATCAACGAGCAGTACTTC
CASSKPTRGINEQYF
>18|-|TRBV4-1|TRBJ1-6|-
TGCGCCAGCAGCCAAGGAAATCCAGGTCTCCTGATAAATTCACCCCTCCACTTT
CASSQGNPGLLINSPLHF
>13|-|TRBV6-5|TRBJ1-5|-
TGTGCCAGCAGTCGGACAGAGGTTCAGCCCCAGCATTTT
CASSRTEVQPQHF
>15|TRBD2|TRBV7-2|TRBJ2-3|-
TGTGCCAGCAGTCCCGGGACTAGCGGGGGGGATACGCAGTATTTT
CASSPGTSGGDTQYF
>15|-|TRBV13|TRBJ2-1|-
TGTGCCAGCAGCTTAGTTGGGAGCCCCTACAATGAGCAGTTCTTC
CASSLVGSPYNEQFF
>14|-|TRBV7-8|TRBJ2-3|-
TGTGCCAGCAGCTTAGGGGCAGGGACAGATACGCAGTATTTT
CASSLGAGTDTQYF
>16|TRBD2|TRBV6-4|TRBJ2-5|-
TGTGCCACCGCCGGCGAGCGGGGGGGCTGGGGAGAGACCCAGTACTTC
CATAGERGGWGETQYF
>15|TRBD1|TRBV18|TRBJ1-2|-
TGTGCCAGCTCACCAAGTTCAGGGGGTCAGCATGGCTACACCTTC
CASSPSSGGQHGYTF
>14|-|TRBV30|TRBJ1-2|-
TGTGCCTGGAGTGTGGCGGGGATCGGGTATGGCTACACCTTC
CAWSVAGIGYGYTF
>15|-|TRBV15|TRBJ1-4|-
TGTGCCACCAGCGCGGACGTAGGACAGACTGAAAAACTGTTTTTT
CATSADVGQTEKLFF
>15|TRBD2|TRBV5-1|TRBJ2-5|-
TGCGCCAGCAGCCAGGGACTAGCGGGGGGTGAGACCCAGTACTTC
CASSQGLAGGETQYF
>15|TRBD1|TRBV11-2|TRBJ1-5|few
TGTGCCAGCAGCCCCCAAACAGGGGGCAATCAGCCCCAGCATTTT
CASSPQTGGNQPQHF
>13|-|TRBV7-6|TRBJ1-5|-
TGTGCCAGCAGCTTAGCGCGGGGGGAGCCCCAGCATTTT
CASSLARGEPQHF
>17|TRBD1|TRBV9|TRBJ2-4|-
TGTGCCAGCAGCATAAACCCCGGGACAGGGGAGGTTGGCATTCAGTACTTC
CASSINPGTGEVGIQYF
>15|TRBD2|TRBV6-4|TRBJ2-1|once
TGTGCCAGCAGTGACTCCGGGGGGGCCAACAGTGAGCAGTTCTTC
CASSDSGGANSEQFF
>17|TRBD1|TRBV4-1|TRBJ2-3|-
TGCGCCAGCAGCCGTAGCATTGACAGGGTTGGCACAGATACGCAGTATTTT
CASSRSIDRVGTDTQYF
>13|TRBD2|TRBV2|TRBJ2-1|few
TGTGCCAGCAGCGAGCGGGGAAACAATGAGCAGTTCTTC
CASSERGNNEQFF
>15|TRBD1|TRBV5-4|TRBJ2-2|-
TGTGCCAGCAGCCGCCGGGACAGGGACACCGGGGAGCTGTTTTTT
CASSRRDRDTGELFF
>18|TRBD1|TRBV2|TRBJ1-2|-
TGTGCCAGCAGGAGAACAGGGGGCAGCCCTAAGCCTAACTATGGCTACACCTTC
CASRRTGGSPKPNYGYTF
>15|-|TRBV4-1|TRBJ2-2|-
TGCGCCAGCAGCCAAGATCAACGCCTAACCGGGGAGCTGTTTTTT
CASSQDQRLTGELFF
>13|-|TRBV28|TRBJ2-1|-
TGTGCCAGCAGTCCGCGGGGCTACAATGAGCAGTTCTTC
CASSPRGYNEQFF
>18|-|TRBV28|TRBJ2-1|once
TGTGCCAGCAGTCCCACCGGAGGGGCAGGGAGCTCCTACAATGAGCAGTTCTTC
CASSPTGGAGSSYNEQFF